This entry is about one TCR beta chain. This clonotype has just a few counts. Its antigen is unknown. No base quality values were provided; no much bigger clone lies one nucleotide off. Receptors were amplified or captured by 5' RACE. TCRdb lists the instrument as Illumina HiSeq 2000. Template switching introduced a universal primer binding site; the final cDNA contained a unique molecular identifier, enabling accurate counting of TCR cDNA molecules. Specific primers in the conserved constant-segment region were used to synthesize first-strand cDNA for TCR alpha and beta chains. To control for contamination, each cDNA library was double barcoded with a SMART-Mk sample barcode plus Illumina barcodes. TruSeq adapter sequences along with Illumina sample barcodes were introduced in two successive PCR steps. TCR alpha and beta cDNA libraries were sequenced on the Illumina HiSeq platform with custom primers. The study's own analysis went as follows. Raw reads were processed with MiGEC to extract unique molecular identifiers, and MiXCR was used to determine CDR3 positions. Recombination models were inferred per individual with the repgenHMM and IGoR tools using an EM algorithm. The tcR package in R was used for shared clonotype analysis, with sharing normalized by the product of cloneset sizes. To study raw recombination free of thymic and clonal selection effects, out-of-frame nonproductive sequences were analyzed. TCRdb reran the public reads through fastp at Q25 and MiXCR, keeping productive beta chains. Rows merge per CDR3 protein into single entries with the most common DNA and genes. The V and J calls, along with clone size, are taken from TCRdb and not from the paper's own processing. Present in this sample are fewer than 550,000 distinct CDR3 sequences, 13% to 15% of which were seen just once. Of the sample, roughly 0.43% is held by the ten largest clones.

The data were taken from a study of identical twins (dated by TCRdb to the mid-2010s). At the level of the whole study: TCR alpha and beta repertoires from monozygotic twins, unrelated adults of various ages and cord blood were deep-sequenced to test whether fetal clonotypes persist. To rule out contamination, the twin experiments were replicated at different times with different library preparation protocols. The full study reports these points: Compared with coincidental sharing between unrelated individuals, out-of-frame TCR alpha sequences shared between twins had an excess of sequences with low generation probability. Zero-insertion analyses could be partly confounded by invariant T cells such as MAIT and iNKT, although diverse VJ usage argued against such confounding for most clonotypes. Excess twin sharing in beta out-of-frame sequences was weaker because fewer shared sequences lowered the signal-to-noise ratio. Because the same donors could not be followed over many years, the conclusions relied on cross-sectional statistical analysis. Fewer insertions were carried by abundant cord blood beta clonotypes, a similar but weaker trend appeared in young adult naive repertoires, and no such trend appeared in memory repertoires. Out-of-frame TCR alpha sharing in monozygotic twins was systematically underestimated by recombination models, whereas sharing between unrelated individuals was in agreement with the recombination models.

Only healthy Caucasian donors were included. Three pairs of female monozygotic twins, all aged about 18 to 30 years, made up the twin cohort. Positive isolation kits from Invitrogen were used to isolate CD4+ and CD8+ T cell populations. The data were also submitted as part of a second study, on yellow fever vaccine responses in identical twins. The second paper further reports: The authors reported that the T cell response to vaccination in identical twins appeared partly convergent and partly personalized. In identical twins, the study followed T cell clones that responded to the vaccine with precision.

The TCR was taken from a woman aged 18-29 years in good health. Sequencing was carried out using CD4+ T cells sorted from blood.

The bases read TGCGCCAGCAGCTTGGGGCGGGACCCGGGCCAGGAGACCCAGTACTTC. Protein translation: CASSLGRDPGQETQYF. The rearrangement joined TRBV5-1 to TRBJ2-5; the D region possibly corresponds to TRBD2 (6 bases align). V is clipped by 0 bases and J by 5 bases, and the sequence between their germline boundaries is 17 bases long. Counted from cysteine to phenylalanine, this CDR3 has 16 amino acids. Solely the CDR3 DNA is kept, with 48 bases framed from the first base. Taken from the germline V gene, the CDR1 and CDR2 loops are SGHRS and YFSETQ.